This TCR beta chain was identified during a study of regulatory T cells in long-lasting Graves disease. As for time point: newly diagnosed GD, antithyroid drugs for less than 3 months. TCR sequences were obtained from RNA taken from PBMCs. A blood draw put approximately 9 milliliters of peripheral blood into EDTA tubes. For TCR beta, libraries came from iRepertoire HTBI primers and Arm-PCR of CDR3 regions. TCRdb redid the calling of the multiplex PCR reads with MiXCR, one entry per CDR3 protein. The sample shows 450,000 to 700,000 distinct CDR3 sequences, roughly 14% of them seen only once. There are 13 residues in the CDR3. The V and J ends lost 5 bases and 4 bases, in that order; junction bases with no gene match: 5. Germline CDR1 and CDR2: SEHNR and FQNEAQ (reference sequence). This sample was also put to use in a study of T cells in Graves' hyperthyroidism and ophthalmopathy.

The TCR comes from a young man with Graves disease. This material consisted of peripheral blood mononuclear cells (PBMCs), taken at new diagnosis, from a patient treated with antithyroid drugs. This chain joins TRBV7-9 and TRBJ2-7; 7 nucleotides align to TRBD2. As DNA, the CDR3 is TGTGCCAGCAGCCAAGGGAGGGGATACGAGCAGTACTTC. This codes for CASSQGRGYEQYF.